What follows describes a single T cell receptor (beta chain). Its antigen is not identified. The entry originates in a study of T cell clones after liver transplantation. Study at large: Apart from three HCV-positive recipients, transplants were for non-autoimmune, non-viral reasons.

Germline values: CDR1 SGHRS, CDR2 YFSETQ. The CDR3 sequence is 15 residues long. J gave up 3 bases and V 0 bases, and 2 bases lay outside the gene matches. Findings and caveats of the study: Conclusions were preliminary, with small, heterogeneous patient groups.

Repertoires were generated with immunoSEQ multiplex PCR, while TCRdb's copy carries only in-frame clones and drops some. This table holds tens of thousands of clones, 70% to 80% found once. The sequence was obtained from a human patient who received a liver transplant. Some T cells could come from the graft donor. The sample here was CD4+ T cells from blood, taken at the approximately 15-month timepoint. This rearrangement joins TRBV5-1 to TRBJ2-4; TRBD1 agrees at 8 bases. The CDR3 DNA sequence: TGCGCCAGCAGCTTGGATACAGGGGGCAAAAACATTCAGTACTTC. It specifies CASSLDTGGKNIQYF.